This T cell receptor beta chain was retrieved from a study of radiation and T cells in renal cell carcinoma. Study conclusions and caveats: Dominant CDR3 motifs were more common in irradiated tumors than controls.

The sample's treatment: treatment-naive control, cytoreductive nephrectomy. The tumor was a clear cell renal cell carcinoma. Control tumor donors were several females and approximately eleven males, median age approximately 50 years. Repertoires were generated with immunoSEQ multiplex PCR, while TCRdb's copy carries only in-frame clones and drops some. The top ten hold 17% of the sample, which has roughly 15,000 clones, less than 75% seen once. V was pared by 3 bases and J by 1 base, with 12 bases between. CDR1 and CDR2 from the germline V gene are LNHDA and SQIVND (reference sequence). The CDR3 runs to 16 residues. This clone counts as medium-sized (0.01 to 0.1%). Its antigen is not known.

The receptor's source is a man aged 55 to 70 with renal cell carcinoma. This sequence joins TRBV19 and TRBJ2-2; the D is unclear. Sequencing used tumor tissue, obtained from a patient whose treatment was nephrectomy without radiotherapy. The CDR3 region is CASSIGFQRNTGELFF. Here the CDR3 DNA reads TGTGCCAGTAGTATCGGTTTTCAAAGGAACACCGGGGAGCTGTTTTTT.